This TCR beta chain was obtained from a study of cytomegalovirus exposure and HLA in healthy donors. Study-wide findings and caveats: Across donors, presence/absence analyses took sequencing depth to be roughly uniform.

The junction had 12 bases not matched to a gene; V was cut back by 7 bases and J by 7 bases. The CDR3 loop spans 15 amino acids. Germline lookup yields CDR1 SGHAT and CDR2 FQNNGV. To note about this clone: Its antigen is not identified.

In the PCR, 60 Vbeta and 13 Jbeta primers were used. Method: immunoSEQ multiplex PCR; TCRdb's copy keeps in-frame clones and lacks some. The listing contains approximately 110,000 clones. V is TRBV11-2 and J is TRBJ2-2, with 7 bases that match TRBD2. This receptor was identified in a man aged 35 to 55 in good health and CMV-seronegative. The material sequenced was PBMCs. CDR3 nucleotides: TGTGCCAGCATCACGAACAGCGGGAACGGCGGGGAGCTGTTTTTT. Protein sequence: CASITNSGNGGELFF.